The source of this TCR beta chain is a study of shared clonotypes between healthy human individuals (dated by TCRdb to between 2020 and 2021). With regard to the full study: The cohort comprised a couple of women and a few men aged 18 to 49 years. Per donor, leukapheresis produced somewhere between about 0.85 and 10 billion PBMCs. For each donor, three plates each were used for CD4 naive and CD4 memory, two plates were used for CD8 naive, and one plate was used for CD8 memory. Blood TCR repertoires of a handful of healthy adults were deeply sequenced to estimate repertoire size and the extent of clonotype sharing between individuals. Different laboratories and diverse techniques were used to prepare libraries and sequence TCR repertoires, to increase sequencing depth and limit assay-specific biases.

TCR CDR3 regions were amplified from genomic DNA by multiplex PCR using the deep immunoSEQ assay. For each cell subset, the extracted genomic DNA was distributed evenly across all wells of several immunoSEQ 96-well plates, and each plate served as one replicate. Each replicate PCR for sorted subsets received approximately 220 ng genomic DNA, equal to tens of thousands of T cell genomes. The purified libraries were quantified using a Qubit 3.0 fluorometer, sized with a Bioanalyzer 2100, and then quantified again using the KAPA Library Quantification kit. Every immunoSEQ 96-well plate was sequenced on a separate single-read 150-cycle Illumina NextSeq 550 flow cell. The paper's processing steps were these. The immunoSEQ output contained only junctional sequences without quality scores, so filtering could not match that applied to full-length reads. Sequences were annotated with PyIR, a Python wrapper for IgBLAST v1.9, using IMGT germline references to assign V/J genes and CDR3. Reads were filtered out if the reads had weak V/J assignments (E-value above 1e-6), no CDR3, stop codons, out-of-frame junctions, or ambiguous translated residues. V3J clonotypes were defined by identical inferred V gene, J gene, and CDR3 amino acid sequence. Percentage overlap between repertoires was computed as shared unique clonotypes divided by the size of the smaller repertoire. Richness of each repertoire was evaluated using RTK rarefaction, the Chao1 estimator, and Recon v2.1 estimates of unobserved clonotypes. Generation probabilities were computed with OLGA for all TCRbeta clonotypes obtained by the gDNA method from several donors. TCRdb retrieved this table from immuneACCESS and kept in-frame rearrangements only. Not all clones are present; in checked studies, unresolved V genes account for under half, and no reason is known for the remainder. The DNA gave D and trimming, while V, J and clone size come from that table. The sample table shows some 980,000 clones, and approximately 80% are seen once. The ten most abundant clones make up around 1.5% of the sample.

Healthy HIV-negative adults with no recently reported acute infections or vaccinations were included as donors. All donors were Caucasian adults living in Nashville, Tennessee, USA. Magnetic negative selection was used to enrich CD4+ T cells, after which naive cells were positively selected on CD45RA and the negative fraction became the memory subset. After blood collection by leukapheresis, PBMCs were isolated using Ficoll-Histopaque density gradient centrifugation and then cryopreserved in the vapor phase of liquid nitrogen. Analytical flow cytometry was used to check the purity and quantity of every magnetically sorted T cell population. Genomic DNA was isolated from each sorted fraction and quantified by UV absorbance on a Nanodrop 2000c. According to the germline V gene, CDR1 reads SGHRS and CDR2 reads YFSETQ. The germline ends are 10 bases apart after V is trimmed by 0 bases and J by 4 bases. Its CDR3 holds 14 amino acids, cysteine through phenylalanine. The only DNA kept is the CDR3, 42 bases in frame from the first base.

A word on this clone: Its binding antigen is unknown. Nothing much larger sits one base from this clone, and base qualities are not available. This specimen includes other DNA sequences encoding the same CDR3.

Results and caveats for the whole study, not just this receptor: Even with the large sequencing depth, rarefaction of the sorted-subset datasets indicated that sequencing was incomplete. About 4.5% of naive CD4, around 3.5% of naive CD8, roughly 2.4% of memory CD4, and 0.4% of memory CD8 clonotypes were shared across several donors. Pairwise subsampling indicated that sequencing depth was expected to affect the degree of clonotype sharing among donors. The genetic and exposure-history diversity represented was limited by the small number of donors. Compared with non-shared clonotypes, the clonotypes found in all four sorted-subset donors had higher generation probabilities. Estimated clonotype richness was generally larger for naive than for memory subsets. Sampling was restricted to blood, and TCR repertoires in tissues likely differ from the TCR repertoires found in blood.

Material: memory CD4+ T cells sorted from blood. The meaning of the sample's cell subset or site label: CD45RA-negative fraction. The sequence came from a man younger than 35 in good health. This sequence uses TRBV5-1 and TRBJ1-1; the D gene cannot be named for sure. The base sequence is TGCGCCAGCAGCTTGGGCGGAGGGAGCACTGAAGCTTTCTTT. This sequence encodes CASSLGGGSTEAFF.